This TCR beta chain emerged from a study of cytomegalovirus exposure and HLA in healthy donors. Study findings and constraints: For most TCR sequences rarity was the rule, although some public TCRs occurred in many donors. Confirmation in vitro established that a few CMV-associated chains were specific for CMV antigens. Researchers catalogued 150 or so TCR beta chains as cytomegalovirus-associated.

Points on this clone: Its specificity is not known.

This CDR3 comprises 13 residues. CDR1 and CDR2 (germline): SGDLS, YYNGEE. Trimming pared 3 bases from V and 7 bases from J, leaving 11 bases between. Vbeta (60) and Jbeta (13) primers were used in the PCR. The data were produced by immunoSEQ multiplex PCR, yet TCRdb's version contains in-frame clones alone and is incomplete. Its table records around 200,000 clones. The sequenced sample was PBMCs. The clonotype originates from a girl aged 2-15 years in good health and CMV-seropositive. The rearrangement joins TRBV9 to TRBJ1-3; D may be TRBD1 (5 bases). CDR3 DNA: TGTGCCAGCAGCGCCTCGGGGGTGAACACCATATATTTT. Residues: CASSASGVNTIYF.